The 20 T cell receptor beta chains listed next were all sequenced from one sample in a study of monozygotic twins with inflammatory bowel disease. TCRdb re-called the 5' RACE reads; one entry per CDR3 protein, DNA not given. In all, the sample yields 440,000 or so distinct CDR3 sequences. Sequencing used blood. These receptors came from a human donor with ulcerative colitis or Crohn's disease, or a healthy co-twin of an affected twin (not recorded which).

The chain combines TRBV7-2 with TRBJ1-2. The CDR3 contains 13 residues. Germline V gives CDR1 SGHTA, CDR2 FQGNSA. CDR3 amino acids: CASSSREGYGYTF.

This chain connects TRBV20-1 to TRBJ2-7; TCRdb calls TRBD1, which cannot be checked without DNA. Germline CDR1 DFQATT, CDR2 SNEGSKA (reference sequence). CDR3 length: 12 residues. CDR3 in amino acids: CSAEGASYEQYF.

The chain couples TRBV12-3 or TRBV12-4 to TRBJ1-5; the D gene TCRdb calls, TRBD1, cannot be checked with no DNA. CDR3 size: 15 residues. The CDR3 loop reads CASSSPGHANQPQHF.

The V gene is TRBV9, the J gene TRBJ1-6; there is no DNA to check the TCRdb D call of TRBD1. CDR3 size: 15 residues. Germline V gene lookup returns CDR1 SGDLS and CDR2 YYNGEE. CDR3: CASSTGTSYNSPLHF.

The chain carries TRBV9 and TRBJ2-5; TCRdb designates TRBD1, a call that cannot be tested without DNA. Germline V gene sequence: CDR1 SGDLS, CDR2 YYNGEE. The CDR3 totals 13 residues. The CDR3 region is CASSYHREETQYF.

V gene TRBV20-1 combines with J gene TRBJ1-2; checking the TCRdb D call of TRBD1 is not possible without DNA. Germline V gene data show CDR1 as DFQATT and CDR2 as SNEGSKA (reference sequence). This CDR3 contains 12 residues. CDR3 in amino acids: CSASLGGYGYTF.

The V gene is TRBV27, the J gene TRBJ2-7. CDR3 size: 15 residues. In germline, CDR1 is MNHEY, CDR2 SMNVEV (reference sequence). CDR3 in amino acids: CASSLKGRHTYEQYF.

The rearrangement joins TRBV29-1 to TRBJ2-1; TCRdb returns TRBD1, unconfirmable since there is no DNA. Germline loops: CDR1 SQVTM, CDR2 ANQGSEA. This CDR3 has 15 amino acids. CDR3 region: CSVGPGGAPYNEQFF.

The chain carries TRBV18 and TRBJ1-5; as DNA is missing, the TRBD1 call by TCRdb cannot be tested. The CDR3 runs 14 residues. The germline gives CDR1 KGHSH, CDR2 LQKENI. CDR3: CASSRQGAGEPQHF.

The rearrangement links TRBV7-2 to TRBJ1-1. The germline CDR1 and CDR2 sequences are SGHTA and FQGNSA. The CDR3 extends over 13 amino acids. The chain's CDR3 is CASSLADNTEAFF.

V is TRBV7-9 and J is TRBJ1-5. Germline V gives CDR1 SEHNR, CDR2 FQNEAQ (reference sequence). The CDR3 runs to 16 residues. The CDR3 here is CASSFSTSSVDQPQHF.

This chain's CDR3 is CSVPLGGQGRLGYTF. The rearrangement links TRBV20-1 to TRBJ1-2; TCRdb's D gene call, TRBD1, goes unchecked for lack of DNA. Per germline, CDR1 DFQATT and CDR2 SNEGSKA (reference sequence). The CDR3 has 15 amino acids.

This chain joins TRBV10-3 and TRBJ2-3; TCRdb outputs TRBD1, but without DNA this stays unchecked. This CDR3 has 13 amino acids. Germline loops: CDR1 ENHRY, CDR2 SYGVKD. CDR3 protein: CATRSPPTDTQYF.

This rearrangement joins TRBV20-1 to TRBJ2-1; TCRdb outputs TRBD2, but without DNA this stays unchecked. CDR1 DFQATT and CDR2 SNEGSKA come from the germline V gene (reference sequence). The CDR3 spans 15 residues. The CDR3: CSAWGIAGGLGEQFF.

The V call is TRBV7-2, the J call TRBJ2-7; TCRdb's D call, TRBD1, is unchecked because there is no DNA. The CDR3 is 16 residues long. Per germline, CDR1 SGHTA and CDR2 FQGNSA. The CDR3 loop is CASSFVPGTGSHEQYF.

The chain carries TRBV6-5 and TRBJ2-1. The CDR3 extends over 13 amino acids. Per the germline V gene, CDR1 is MNHEY and CDR2 is SVGAGI. CDR3 in amino acids: CASSQTTAYEQFF.

V is TRBV5-1 and J is TRBJ1-5; no DNA is available, so the TRBD1 call from TCRdb remains unchecked. The CDR3 covers 13 residues. The germline gives CDR1 SGHRS, CDR2 YFSETQ. This CDR3 reads CASSTDGDQPQHF.

The CDR3 loop is CASSPGLTYYGYTF. The rearrangement uses TRBV11-2 and TRBJ1-2; TCRdb returns TRBD1, unconfirmable since there is no DNA. Germline lookup yields CDR1 SGHAT and CDR2 FQNNGV. This CDR3 contains 14 residues.

The CDR3 is CASSVGQGAYQPQHF. The chain uses TRBV6-1 and TRBJ1-5; TCRdb picks TRBD1, but there is no DNA to check that call. The CDR3 length is 15 residues. Per germline, CDR1 MNHNS and CDR2 SASEGT.

This chain joins TRBV6-5 and TRBJ2-1; TCRdb designates TRBD2, a call that cannot be tested without DNA. This CDR3 spans 17 amino acids. The germline gives CDR1 MNHEY, CDR2 SVGAGI. CDR3 sequence reads: CASSYSPGLAGDNEQFF.